The 30 T cell receptor beta chains below come from one sample, sequenced in a study of T cells in localized non-small cell lung cancer. Profiled with immunoSEQ multiplex PCR; TCRdb holds only in-frame clones, not every one. Among about 40,000 clones listed, 70% to 90% were seen once. The sample here was peripheral blood, taken before any cancer treatment. Receptors were obtained from a man between 40 and 69 years old with stage I lung adenocarcinoma.

This rearrangement joins TRBV29-1 to TRBJ1-2; maybe TRBD1 (5 bases). From germline, CDR1 is SQVTM and CDR2 ANQGSEA. Trimming took 5 bases from V and 4 from J, leaving 11 bases between them. The CDR3 totals 12 residues. The CDR3 loop is CSVRQTSYGYTF. CDR3 coding DNA: TGCAGCGTTAGACAGACCTCCTATGGCTACACCTTC.

The chain combines TRBV30 with TRBJ1-3; unclear D gene. V was cut by 4 bases and J by 3 bases, with 19 bases left in between. The CDR3 totals 16 residues. In germline, CDR1 is GTSNPN, CDR2 SVGIG (reference sequence). The CDR3 is CAWKAPGVGGGNTIYF. DNA of the CDR3: TGTGCCTGGAAAGCTCCTGGGGTGGGAGGTGGAAACACCATATATTTT.

The gene calls are TRBV5-6 and TRBJ1-5, with D tentatively TRBD1 (5 bases). The CDR3 consists of 15 residues. Germline CDR1 is SGHDT and CDR2 is YYEEEE. Trimming removed 3 bases from V and 3 bases from J, with 13 bases in between. The DNA for the CDR3 is TGTGCCAGCAGCTCCTCCGGCAGGGTCAATCAGCCCCAGCATTTT. It translates to CASSSSGRVNQPQHF.

The V gene is TRBV18, the J gene TRBJ1-5; 9 nucleotides match TRBD1. The CDR3 consists of 15 residues. Per the germline V gene, CDR1 is KGHSH and CDR2 is LQKENI. V was clipped by 5 bases and J by 3 bases; unmatched bases: 5. CDR3 amino acids: CASSRDRVNNQPQHF. CDR3 nucleotides: TGTGCCAGCTCAAGGGACAGGGTCAACAATCAGCCCCAGCATTTT.

This sequence joins TRBV5-1 and TRBJ2-7; 7 bases match TRBD2. Per germline, CDR1 SGHRS and CDR2 YFSETQ. With V trimmed by 0 bases and J by 9 bases, 3 bases remained unmatched. The CDR3 contains 12 residues. The CDR3 is CASSLEAGSQYF. CDR3 nucleotide sequence: TGCGCCAGCAGCTTGGAAGCGGGATCGCAGTACTTC.

J is TRBJ1-1 and V is TRBV9; maybe TRBD1 (6 bases). CDR1 and CDR2 from the germline V gene are SGDLS and YYNGEE. This CDR3 has 14 amino acids. V lost 3 bases and J 4 bases, leaving 13 bases between the germline ends. CDR3 in amino acids: CASSAAGDTTEAFF. In nucleotides, the CDR3 is TGTGCCAGCAGCGCGGCAGGGGATACCACTGAAGCTTTCTTT. The complete variable domain, with remaining parts taken from reference TRBV9 and TRBJ1-1, reads DSGVTQTPKHLITATGQRVTLRCSPRSGDLSVYWYQQSLDQGLQFLIQYYNGEERAKGNILERFSAQQFPDLHSELNLSSLELGDSALYFCASSAAGDTTEAFFGQGTRLTVV.

The chain recombines TRBV6-5 with TRBJ1-2, with D uncertain. Trimming removed 6 bases from V and 2 bases from J, with 4 bases in between. Germline V gives CDR1 MNHEY, CDR2 SVGAGI. This CDR3 is 11 amino acids long. In nucleotides, the CDR3 is TGTGCCAGCAGACAGAACTATGGCTACACCTTC. As protein: CASRQNYGYTF.

V is TRBV21-1 and J is TRBJ2-2; the D call TRBD2 from the table was never checked on the DNA. TRBV21-1 is marked as a pseudogene. CDR3 length: 17 amino acids. The CDR3 protein is CASGLPWLAGNTGELFF. The CDR3 DNA reads as TGTGCCAGCGGCCTCCCCTGGCTAGCGGGAAACACCGGGGAGCTGTTTTTT.

This clone was seen only a few times. The J gene is TRBJ2-3, the V gene TRBV5-6, with TRBD2 matching 10 bases. This CDR3 has 16 amino acids. Germline V gives CDR1 SGHDT, CDR2 YYEEEE. Trimming took 1 base from V and 5 from J; bases not matched to a gene: 7. In DNA form, the CDR3 reads TGTGCCAGCAGCTTGCAAGCGGGAGGGTTAAGAGATACGCAGTATTTT. Amino acids: CASSLQAGGLRDTQYF.

The chain is built from TRBV7-3 and TRBJ2-2; 12 bases align to TRBD2. The CDR3 consists of 16 residues. Germline V gene lookup returns CDR1 SGHTA and CDR2 FQGTGA. The junction had 3 bases not matched to a gene; V was cut back by 3 bases and J by 4 bases. The CDR3 reads CASSLTSGSGTGELFF. CDR3 bases: TGTGCCAGCAGCTTGACTAGCGGGAGTGGCACCGGGGAGCTGTTTTTT.

This CDR3 reads CASSVQGTDYEQYF. The CDR3 coding sequence is TGTGCCAGCAGCGTGCAGGGTACCGACTACGAGCAGTACTTC. The genes are TRBV9 and TRBJ2-7, with D possibly TRBD1 on 5 matching bases. Between the trimmed V and J ends, which lost 2 bases and 3 bases, there was a span of 12 bases. There are 14 residues in the CDR3. Germline V gene data show CDR1 as SGDLS and CDR2 as YYNGEE.

The CDR3 sequence is CASSQTEGRPYF. The CDR3, as DNA: TGTGCCAGCAGCCAAACCGAGGGTCGGCCGTACTTC. V and J are TRBV28 and TRBJ2-7; the D gene is possibly TRBD2 (5 bases). CDR1 is MDHEN and CDR2 is SYDVKM in the germline V gene. The CDR3 covers 12 residues. Trimming took off 6 bases at V and 12 bases at J, with 18 bases between the two ends.

J is TRBJ2-7 and V is TRBV7-6; possible D gene TRBD2, 7 bases. Germline V gives CDR1 SGHVS, CDR2 FNYEAQ. Deletions cut 1 base from V and 6 bases from J, with 13 bases between. This CDR3 comprises 14 residues. The CDR3 protein is CASSLGEGVREQYF. The DNA for the CDR3 is TGTGCCAGCAGCTTAGGGGAGGGGGTTCGCGAGCAGTACTTC.

This chain links TRBV5-6 with TRBJ2-5; 10 bases are shared with TRBD1. After removal of 4 bases from V and 6 bases from J, the junction contained 9 bases not matched to a gene. The CDR3 loop spans 15 amino acids. Germline CDR1 SGHDT, CDR2 YYEEEE. The CDR3 sequence: CASSAGQGVWKTQYF. CDR3 bases: TGTGCCAGCAGCGCCGGACAGGGGGTTTGGAAGACCCAGTACTTC.

The chain recombines TRBV19 with TRBJ2-7; 9 nucleotides align to TRBD1. The CDR3 covers 14 residues. The V and J ends lost 3 bases and 5 bases, in that order; junction bases with no gene match: 5. Looked up from germline, CDR1 is LNHDA and CDR2 is SQIVND (reference sequence). CDR3 sequence reads: CASSIGTGYHEQYF. In nucleotides, the CDR3 is TGTGCCAGTAGTATTGGGACAGGGTACCACGAGCAGTACTTC.

V is TRBV5-4 and J is TRBJ2-1, with TRBD2 matching 7 bases. The J segment lost 4 bases and the V segment lost 0 bases, leaving 10 bases of the junction unmatched. Per the germline V gene, CDR1 is SGHNT and CDR2 is YYREEE (reference sequence). This CDR3 comprises 17 residues. Written as DNA, the CDR3 is TGTGCCAGCAGCTTGGCCGGGGCTAGCGGAAATTACAATGAGCAGTTCTTC. It encodes CASSLAGASGNYNEQFF.

The chain uses TRBV4-1 and TRBJ2-3, with TRBD1 matching over 8 bases. Trimming cost V 3 bases and J 0 bases; bases outside gene matches: 5. The CDR3 has 16 residues. Looked up from germline, CDR1 is MGHRA and CDR2 is YSYEKL. The CDR3 sequence is CASSHRQGPSTDTQYF. For the CDR3, the DNA is TGCGCCAGCAGCCACCGACAGGGGCCAAGCACAGATACGCAGTATTTT.

The V gene is TRBV10-3, the J gene TRBJ2-7; 7 bases agree with TRBD1. There are 13 residues in the CDR3. The germline gives CDR1 ENHRY, CDR2 SYGVKD. V trimming: 6 bases; J trimming: 5 bases; junction bases outside the gene matches: 7. The CDR3 protein is CAIRETGTHEQYF. The DNA of the CDR3 is TGTGCCATCAGGGAGACAGGGACCCACGAGCAGTACTTC.

This clone was counted a few times. The V and J genes are TRBV6-1 and TRBJ2-2; D perhaps matches TRBD1 (5 bases). Germline loops: CDR1 MNHNS, CDR2 SASEGT. V was cut by 6 bases and J by 4 bases, with 9 bases left in between. The CDR3 runs 13 residues. The DNA for the CDR3 is TGTGCCAGCAGACAGGACACCACCGGGGAGCTGTTTTTT. Encoded protein: CASRQDTTGELFF.

This clone was detected only a few times. The same CDR3 is also encoded by other DNA sequences in this sample. The V gene is TRBV11-2, the J gene TRBJ1-2; the D is unclear. CDR1 SGHAT and CDR2 FQNNGV come from the germline V gene. The CDR3 extends over 15 amino acids. With 0 bases removed from V and 1 base from J, the gap between germline ends came to 9 bases. CDR3 in amino acids: CASSLEPSINYGYTF. DNA for the CDR3: TGTGCCAGCAGCTTAGAACCGTCCATTAACTATGGCTACACCTTC.

The chain is built from TRBV4-2 and TRBJ2-7, with 9 bases aligning to TRBD2. CDR3 length: 16 amino acids. The germline gives CDR1 LGHNA, CDR2 YNFKEQ. V lost 0 bases, J lost 6 bases, and 9 bases stayed unmatched. CDR3 protein: CASSQDFAGGTIEQYF. The CDR3 region has the DNA TGTGCCAGCAGCCAAGATTTCGCGGGAGGGACGATCGAGCAGTACTTC.

The gene calls are TRBV23-1 and TRBJ2-5, with a possible D match to TRBD1 (5 bases). TRBV23-1 is labeled an ORF, and its function is uncertain. The V and J ends lost 3 bases and 5 bases respectively, with 19 bases between them. CDR3 size: 16 residues. CDR3 nucleotide sequence: TGCGCCAGCAGTCATCGACGGACAAGTGCGCAGGAGACCCAGTACTTC. Translating it yields CASSHRRTSAQETQYF.

The chain uses TRBV4-2 and TRBJ1-3; D is unresolved. CDR3 length equals 15 residues. Trimming left V 3 bases short and J 4 bases short, with 13 bases between. Looked up from germline, CDR1 is LGHNA and CDR2 is YNFKEQ. The CDR3 sequence: CASSHGINRGNTIYF. The CDR3 region has the DNA TGTGCCAGCAGCCATGGTATAAATAGAGGAAACACCATATATTTT.

This clone was recorded a few times. CDR3 loop: CASSVEPGQASYNEQFF. For the CDR3, the DNA is TGTGCCAGCAGCGTGGAACCGGGACAGGCATCCTACAATGAGCAGTTCTTC. The rearrangement uses TRBV9 and TRBJ2-1; 8 nucleotides agree with TRBD1. This CDR3 spans 17 amino acids. Per germline, CDR1 SGDLS and CDR2 YYNGEE. Trimming at V came to 2 bases and at J to 1 base, leaving 8 bases not matched to a gene.

V and J are TRBV21-1 and TRBJ2-7. TRBV21-1 is noted as a pseudogene. The CDR3 loop spans 11 amino acids. The CDR3 DNA sequence: TGTGCCAGCAGCAAAACGCACGAGCAGTACTTC. Translating gives CASSKTHEQYF.

This clone was found once. The J gene is TRBJ2-1, the V gene TRBV5-1, with D perhaps matching TRBD1 (5 bases). The germline V gene encodes CDR1 SGHRS and CDR2 YFSETQ. This CDR3 spans 13 amino acids. V lost 1 base and J 4 bases, leaving 6 bases between the germline ends. DNA for the CDR3: TGCGCCAGCAGCTTGCAGGGATACAATGAGCAGTTCTTC. Its translation is CASSLQGYNEQFF.

The gene calls are TRBV30 and TRBJ2-7; the D gene could be TRBD1 or TRBD2 (5 bases each). Germline V CDR1 and CDR2: GTSNPN, SVGIG (reference sequence). This CDR3 has 13 amino acids. CDR3 nucleotides: TGTGCGGGATCCGGGGCCATGTCCTACGAGCAGTACTTC. Translating it yields CAGSGAMSYEQYF.

As for this clone: Different DNA sequences within this sample yield the same CDR3. The CDR3 spells CASSSTRGNEQFF. The CDR3 region has the DNA TGTGCCAGCAGCTCCACCCGGGGAAATGAGCAGTTCTTC. V and J are TRBV7-2 and TRBJ2-1; maybe TRBD2 (5 bases). Germline CDR1 reads SGHTA; CDR2 reads FQGNSA. CDR3 length: 13 amino acids. V lost 4 bases, J lost 7 bases, and 11 bases lay in between.

The gene calls are TRBV5-4 and TRBJ1-2; 7 bases line up with TRBD1. Trimming at V came to 3 bases and at J to 8 bases, leaving 13 bases not matched to a gene. Germline V CDR1 and CDR2: SGHNT, YYREEE (reference sequence). This CDR3 comprises 15 residues. The CDR3 region is CASSYSTGSFMGYTF. The CDR3, as DNA: TGTGCCAGCAGCTATTCGACAGGGTCTTTTATGGGCTACACCTTC.

The genes are TRBV10-3 and TRBJ1-5; 10 nucleotides line up with TRBD1. The CDR3 covers 15 residues. Trimming took 10 bases from V and 0 from J; bases not matched to a gene: 6. Germline CDR1 is ENHRY and CDR2 is SYGVKD. CDR3 residues: CATGDRGVSNQPQHF. In DNA, the CDR3 is TGTGCCACGGGGGACAGGGGCGTTAGCAATCAGCCCCAGCATTTT.